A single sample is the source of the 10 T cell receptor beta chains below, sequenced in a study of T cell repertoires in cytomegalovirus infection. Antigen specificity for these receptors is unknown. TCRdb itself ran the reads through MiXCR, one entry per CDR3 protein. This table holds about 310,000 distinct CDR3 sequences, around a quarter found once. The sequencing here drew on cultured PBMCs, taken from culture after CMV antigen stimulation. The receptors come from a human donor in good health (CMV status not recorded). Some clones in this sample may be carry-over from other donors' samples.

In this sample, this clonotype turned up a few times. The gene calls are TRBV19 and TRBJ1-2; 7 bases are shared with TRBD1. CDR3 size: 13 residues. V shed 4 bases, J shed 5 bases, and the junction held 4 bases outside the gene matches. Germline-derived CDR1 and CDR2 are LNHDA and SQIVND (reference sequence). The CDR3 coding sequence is TGTGCCAGTAGTAAGGACAGGTCATATGGCTACACCTTC. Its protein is CASSKDRSYGYTF.

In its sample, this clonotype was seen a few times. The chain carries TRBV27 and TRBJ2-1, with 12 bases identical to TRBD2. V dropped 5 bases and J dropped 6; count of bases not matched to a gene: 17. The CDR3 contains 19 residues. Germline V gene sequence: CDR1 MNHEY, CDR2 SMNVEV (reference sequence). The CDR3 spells CASSATALSSGRAANEQFF. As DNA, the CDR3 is TGTGCCAGCAGTGCCACAGCACTTTCTAGCGGGAGGGCCGCCAATGAGCAGTTCTTC.

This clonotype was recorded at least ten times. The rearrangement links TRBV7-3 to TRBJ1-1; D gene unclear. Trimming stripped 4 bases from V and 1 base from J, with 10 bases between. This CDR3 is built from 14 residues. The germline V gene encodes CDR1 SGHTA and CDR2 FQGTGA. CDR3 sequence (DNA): TGTGCCAGCAGCTCCGGCGCCGGGAACACTGAAGCTTTCTTT. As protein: CASSSGAGNTEAFF.

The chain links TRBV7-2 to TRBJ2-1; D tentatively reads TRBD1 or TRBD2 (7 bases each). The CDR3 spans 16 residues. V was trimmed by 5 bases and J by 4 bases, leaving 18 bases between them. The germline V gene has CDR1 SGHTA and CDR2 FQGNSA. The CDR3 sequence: CASSDRAGGAYNEQFF. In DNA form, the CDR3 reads TGTGCCAGCAGCGACAGAGCAGGGGGGGCTTACAATGAGCAGTTCTTC. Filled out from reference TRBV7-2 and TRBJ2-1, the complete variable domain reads GAGVSQSPSNKVTEKGKDVELRCDPISGHTALYWYRQSLGQGLEFLIYFQGNSAPDKSGLPSDRFSAERTGGSVSTLTIQRTQQEDSAVYLCASSDRAGGAYNEQFFGPGTRLTVL.

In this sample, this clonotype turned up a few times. The CDR3 here is CSARRLGGPYNEQFF. The CDR3 nucleotides are TGCAGTGCTAGAAGACTAGGGGGCCCTTACAATGAGCAGTTCTTC. V is TRBV20-1 and J is TRBJ2-1; the D gene is possibly TRBD1 (7 bases). With 2 bases removed from V and 4 bases from J, the gap between germline ends came to 15 bases. The length of the CDR3 is 15 residues. CDR1 is DFQATT, CDR2 SNEGSKA, per germline (reference sequence).

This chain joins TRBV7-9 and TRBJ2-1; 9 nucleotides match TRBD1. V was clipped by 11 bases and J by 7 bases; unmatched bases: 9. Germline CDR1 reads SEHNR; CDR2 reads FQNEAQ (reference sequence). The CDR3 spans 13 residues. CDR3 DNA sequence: TGTGCCCCCGGGACAGGGCAGGAGAATGAGCAGTTCTTC. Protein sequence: CAPGTGQENEQFF.

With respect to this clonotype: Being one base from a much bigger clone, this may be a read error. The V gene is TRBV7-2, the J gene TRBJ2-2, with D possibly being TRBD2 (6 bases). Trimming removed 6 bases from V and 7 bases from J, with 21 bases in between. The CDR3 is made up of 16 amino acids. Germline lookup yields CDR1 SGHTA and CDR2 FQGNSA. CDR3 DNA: TGTGCCAGCAGACTCGAAGGGACTGGCGAGGTCGGGGAGCTGTTTTTT. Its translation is CASRLEGTGEVGELFF.

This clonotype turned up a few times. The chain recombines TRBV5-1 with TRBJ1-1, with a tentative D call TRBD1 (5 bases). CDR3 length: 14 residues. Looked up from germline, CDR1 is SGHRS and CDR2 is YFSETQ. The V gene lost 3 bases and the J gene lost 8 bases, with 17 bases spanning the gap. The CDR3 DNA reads TGCGCCAGCAGCTCCCTCCCCGGGGGAGGAGAAGCTTTCTTT. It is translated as CASSSLPGGGEAFF.

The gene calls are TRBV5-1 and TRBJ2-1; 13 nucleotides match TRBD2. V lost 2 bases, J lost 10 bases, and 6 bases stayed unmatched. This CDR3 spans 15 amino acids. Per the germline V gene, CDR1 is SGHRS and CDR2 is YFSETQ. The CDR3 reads CASSFTSGRAREQFF. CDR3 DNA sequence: TGCGCCAGCAGCTTTACTAGCGGGAGGGCAAGGGAGCAGTTCTTC.

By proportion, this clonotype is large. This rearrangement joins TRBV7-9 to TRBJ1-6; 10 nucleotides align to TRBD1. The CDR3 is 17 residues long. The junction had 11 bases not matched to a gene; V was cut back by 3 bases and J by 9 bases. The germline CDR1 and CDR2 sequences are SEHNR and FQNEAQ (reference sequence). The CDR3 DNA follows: TGTGCCAGCAGCTTCCATGAACGACAGGGGGCTAGTTCACCCCTCCACTTT. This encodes CASSFHERQGASSPLHF.